This entry features one T cell receptor (beta chain) sequence. These data come from a study of T cell responses to AZD1222 COVID-19 vaccine. The CDR3 length is 13 residues. V was trimmed by 0 bases and J by 8 bases, leaving 10 bases between them. Germline assignment: CDR1 GTSNPN and CDR2 SVGIG (reference sequence). The method was immunoSEQ multiplex PCR; TCRdb's version includes in-frame clones alone and lacks a portion of them. The data contain nearly 200,000 clones, about 93% of them singletons. The chain has TRBV30 and TRBJ1-4; possible D gene TRBD1, 5 bases. The source was peripheral blood, collected 28 days after the second AZD1222 dose. This clonotype was sampled from an adult who received the AZD1222 COVID-19 vaccine. The CDR3 DNA follows: TGTGCCTGGAGTGTCGGCAGGGTCGAAAAACTGTTTTTT. This encodes CAWSVGRVEKLFF.